This T cell receptor (beta chain) was documented in a study of blood T cell repertoires in COVID-19. The sample holds one count of this clone. Assay: immunoSEQ multiplex PCR; the TCRdb copy retains only in-frame clones and omits some. Seen here are 57,000 or so clones, around four fifths observed once, and the top ten hold 5% to 5.5%. This CDR3 is 14 amino acids long. The J segment lost 5 bases and the V segment lost 1 base, leaving 6 bases of the junction unmatched. Germline V lookup: CDR1 SGHRS, CDR2 YFSETQ. Specimen: peripheral blood. The receptor's source is a man in his sixties or seventies with acute or convalescent COVID-19. The rearrangement joins TRBV5-1 to TRBJ2-7, with 7 bases aligning to TRBD2. The CDR3, as DNA: TGCGCCAGCAGCTTGTCCGCGGGGGAACACGAGCAGTACTTC. It yields the protein CASSLSAGEHEQYF.